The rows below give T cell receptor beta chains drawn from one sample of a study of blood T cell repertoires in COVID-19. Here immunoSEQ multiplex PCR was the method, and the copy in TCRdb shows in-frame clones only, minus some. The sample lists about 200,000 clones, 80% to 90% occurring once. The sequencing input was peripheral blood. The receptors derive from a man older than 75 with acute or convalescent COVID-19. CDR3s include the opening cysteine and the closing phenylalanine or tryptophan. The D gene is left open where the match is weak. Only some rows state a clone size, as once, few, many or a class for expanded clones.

CDR3: CASSPTVYTGPSTDTQYF; DNA: TGTGCCAGCAGCCCCACCGTATACACAGGGCCATCCACAGATACGCAGTATTTT; V: TRBV7-9; D: NA; J: TRBJ2-3; size: NA
CDR3: CASSYSGGGYTF; DNA: TGTGCCAGCAGTTACTCGGGGGGTGGCTACACCTTC; V: TRBV6-6; D: NA; J: TRBJ1-2; size: NA
CDR3: CASSPGFGALHF; DNA: TGTGCCAGCAGCCCAGGGTTTGGGGCCCTCCACTTT; V: TRBV6-5; D: NA; J: TRBJ1-6; size: NA
CDR3: CASSTDRGGTEAFF; DNA: TGTGCCAGCAGCACCGACAGGGGAGGGACTGAAGCTTTCTTT; V: TRBV7-2; D: TRBD1; J: TRBJ1-1; size: NA
CDR3: CASSPSPGNTIYF; DNA: TGCGCCAGCAGTCCGTCCCCTGGAAACACCATATATTTT; V: TRBV4-3; D: NA; J: TRBJ1-3; size: NA
CDR3: CASSLPEKRNFEQETQYF; DNA: TGTGCCAGCAGTTTACCCGAGAAGCGGAATTTTGAGCAAGAGACCCAGTACTTC; V: TRBV28; D: NA; J: TRBJ2-5; size: NA
CDR3: CASSGRTGHYNEQFF; DNA: TGTGCCAGCAGCGGACGAACAGGGCACTACAATGAGCAGTTCTTC; V: TRBV5-5; D: NA; J: TRBJ2-1; size: NA
CDR3: CASSSQGWNTEAFF; DNA: TGTGCCAGCTCTTCTCAGGGTTGGAATACTGAAGCTTTCTTT; V: TRBV18; D: NA; J: TRBJ1-1; size: NA
CDR3: CASSLGQGSDGYTF; DNA: TGCGCCAGCAGCTTGGGACAGGGAAGTGATGGCTACACCTTC; V: TRBV5-1; D: TRBD1; J: TRBJ1-2; size: NA
CDR3: CASRLRQGRSPLHF; DNA: TGTGCCAGCAGACTGAGGCAGGGAAGGTCACCCCTCCACTTT; V: TRBV6-5; D: NA; J: TRBJ1-6; size: NA
CDR3: CASSGPGGRSYNEQFF; DNA: TGTGCCAGCAGCGGCCCTGGCGGGAGATCCTACAATGAGCAGTTCTTC; V: TRBV28; D: TRBD2; J: TRBJ2-1; size: NA
CDR3: CASSQTAALTGELFF; DNA: TGTGCCAGCAGCCAAACCGCGGCCCTAACCGGGGAGCTGTTTTTT; V: TRBV3-1/TRBV3-2; D: NA; J: TRBJ2-2; size: once
CDR3: CASSLLGDRGRLSGNTIYF; DNA: TGTGCCAGCAGTTTATTGGGGGACAGGGGGCGTCTCTCTGGAAACACCATATATTTT; V: TRBV27; D: TRBD1; J: TRBJ1-3; size: NA
CDR3: CASRKAGGRLDEQFF; DNA: TGTGCCAGCAGAAAAGCGGGAGGAAGGTTGGATGAGCAGTTCTTC; V: TRBV11-2; D: TRBD2; J: TRBJ2-1; size: NA
CDR3: CASSLGTGVSNTEAFF; DNA: TGCGCCAGCAGCTTGGGGACAGGCGTCTCGAACACTGAAGCTTTCTTT; V: TRBV5-1; D: TRBD1; J: TRBJ1-1; size: NA
CDR3: CASSEQGYSNQPQHF; DNA: TGTGCCAGCAGTGAACAGGGGTATAGCAATCAGCCCCAGCATTTT; V: TRBV2; D: NA; J: TRBJ1-5; size: NA
CDR3: CASSPQSGGGNYEQYF; DNA: TGTGCCAGCAGCCCCCAGTCGGGGGGTGGTAACTACGAGCAGTACTTC; V: TRBV4-2; D: TRBD2; J: TRBJ2-7; size: NA